Following are 3 T cell receptor beta chains from one sample sequenced in a study of blood T cell repertoires in COVID-19 (dated by TCRdb to between 2020 and 2021). Preparation of the library involved the immunoSEQ multiplex PCR assay. TCRdb provides this immuneACCESS table in a form limited to in-frame rearrangements. Some clones are lacking; in checked studies, under half of them reflect an unresolved V gene, and why the rest are absent is not known. The sample contains 150,000 to 200,000 clones, approximately 84% of them found a single time. In total, the top ten clones hold 20% to 25% of the sample. The sample consisted of peripheral blood. Receptors originate from a woman aged 80 or over with acute or convalescent COVID-19.

The chain recombines TRBV7-6 with TRBJ2-7; 7 bases are a match to TRBD2. The CDR3 consists of 16 residues. Germline V lookup: CDR1 SGHVS, CDR2 FNYEAQ. V lost 5 bases, J lost 1 base, and 11 bases stayed unmatched. The CDR3 protein is CASSPRGDSGSYEQYF. In DNA form, the CDR3 reads TGTGCCAGCAGCCCCCGGGGGGATTCTGGGTCCTACGAGCAGTACTTC.

This chain connects TRBV30 to TRBJ1-1; TRBD1 matches at 8 bases. CDR1 GTSNPN and CDR2 SVGIG come from the germline V gene (reference sequence). The trim removed 4 bases at V and 9 bases at J, leaving 16 bases unmatched. The CDR3 length is 15 residues. CDR3 amino acids: CAWNPGQATSAQAFF. CDR3 bases: TGTGCCTGGAATCCGGGACAGGCCACCTCAGCCCAAGCTTTCTTT. The complete variable domain, with remaining parts taken from reference TRBV30 and TRBJ1-1, reads SQTIHQWPATLVQPVGSPLSLECTVEGTSNPNLYWYRQAAGRGLQLLFYSVGIGQISSEVPQNLSASRPQDRQFILSSKKLLLSDSGFYLCAWNPGQATSAQAFFGQGTRLTVV.

This clone was counted ten times or more. V gene TRBV10-2 combines with J gene TRBJ1-6; 7 bases are shared with TRBD1. CDR1 is WSHSY and CDR2 is SAAADI in the germline V gene. The length of the CDR3 is 14 residues. V gave up 8 bases and J gave up 6 bases; unmatched junction bases: 7. The CDR3 reads CASGGGDSNSPLHF. The CDR3 nucleotides read TGCGCCAGCGGGGGCGGGGACAGTAATTCACCCCTCCACTTT.